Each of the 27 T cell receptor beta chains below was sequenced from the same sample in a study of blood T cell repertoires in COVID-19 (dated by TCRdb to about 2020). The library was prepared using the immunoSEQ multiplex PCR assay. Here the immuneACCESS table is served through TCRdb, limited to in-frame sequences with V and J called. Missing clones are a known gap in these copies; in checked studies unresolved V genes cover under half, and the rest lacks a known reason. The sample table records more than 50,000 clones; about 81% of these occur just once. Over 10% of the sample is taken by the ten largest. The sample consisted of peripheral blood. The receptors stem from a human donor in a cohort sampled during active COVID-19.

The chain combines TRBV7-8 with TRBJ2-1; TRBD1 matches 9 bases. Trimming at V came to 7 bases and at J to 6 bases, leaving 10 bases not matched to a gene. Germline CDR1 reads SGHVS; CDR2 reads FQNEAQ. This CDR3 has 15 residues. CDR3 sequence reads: CASIPDRGSSNEQFF. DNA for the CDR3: TGTGCCAGCATCCCTGACAGGGGGAGCTCCAATGAGCAGTTCTTC.

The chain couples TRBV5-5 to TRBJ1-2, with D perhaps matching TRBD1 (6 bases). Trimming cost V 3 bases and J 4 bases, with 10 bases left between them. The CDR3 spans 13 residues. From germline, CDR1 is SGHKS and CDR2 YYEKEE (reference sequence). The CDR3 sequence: CASSSQGIYGYTF. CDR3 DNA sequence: TGTGCCAGCAGCTCTCAGGGGATCTATGGCTACACCTTC. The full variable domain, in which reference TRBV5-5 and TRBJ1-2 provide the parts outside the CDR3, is DAGVTQSPTHLIKTRGQQVTLRCSPISGHKSVSWYQQVLGQGPQFIFQYYEKEERGRGNFPDRFSARQFPNYSSELNVNALLLGDSALYLCASSSQGIYGYTFGSGTRLTVV.

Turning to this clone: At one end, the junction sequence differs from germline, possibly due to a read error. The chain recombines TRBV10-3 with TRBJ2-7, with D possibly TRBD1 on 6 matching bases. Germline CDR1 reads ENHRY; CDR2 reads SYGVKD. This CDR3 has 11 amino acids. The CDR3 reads CAISDTGTPKF. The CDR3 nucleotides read TGTGCCATCAGTGATACCGGGACACCAAAATTC.

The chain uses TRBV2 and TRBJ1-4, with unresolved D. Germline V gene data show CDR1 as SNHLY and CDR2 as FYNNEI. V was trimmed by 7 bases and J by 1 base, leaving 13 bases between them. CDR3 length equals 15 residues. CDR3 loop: CASTPARRTNEKLFF. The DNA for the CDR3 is TGTGCCAGCACCCCGGCGAGGCGAACTAATGAAAAACTGTTTTTT.

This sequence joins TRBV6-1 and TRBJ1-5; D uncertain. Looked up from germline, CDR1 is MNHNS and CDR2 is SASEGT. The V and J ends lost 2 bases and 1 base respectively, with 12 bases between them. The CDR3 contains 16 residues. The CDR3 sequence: CASSESGRKSNQPQHF. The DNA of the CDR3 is TGTGCCAGCAGTGAAAGCGGCAGGAAAAGCAATCAGCCCCAGCATTTT.

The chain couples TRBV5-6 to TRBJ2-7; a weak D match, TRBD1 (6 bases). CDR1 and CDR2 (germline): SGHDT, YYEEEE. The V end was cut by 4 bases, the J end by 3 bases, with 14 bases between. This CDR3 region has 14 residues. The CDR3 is CASSAGQFRYEQYF. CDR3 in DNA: TGTGCCAGCAGCGCAGGACAGTTCCGCTACGAGCAGTACTTC.

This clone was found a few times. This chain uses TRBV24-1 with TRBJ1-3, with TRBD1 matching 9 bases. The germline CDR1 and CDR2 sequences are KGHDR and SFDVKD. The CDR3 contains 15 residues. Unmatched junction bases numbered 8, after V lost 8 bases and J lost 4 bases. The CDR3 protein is CATTRDRASGNTIYF. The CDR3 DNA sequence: TGTGCCACCACCCGGGACAGGGCTTCAGGAAACACCATATATTTT.

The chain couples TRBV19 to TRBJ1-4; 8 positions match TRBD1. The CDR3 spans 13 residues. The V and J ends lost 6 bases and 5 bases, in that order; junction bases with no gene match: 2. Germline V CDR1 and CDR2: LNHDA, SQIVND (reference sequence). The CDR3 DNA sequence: TGTGCCAGTAGACAGGGGGGGAATGAAAAACTGTTTTTT. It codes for CASRQGGNEKLFF.

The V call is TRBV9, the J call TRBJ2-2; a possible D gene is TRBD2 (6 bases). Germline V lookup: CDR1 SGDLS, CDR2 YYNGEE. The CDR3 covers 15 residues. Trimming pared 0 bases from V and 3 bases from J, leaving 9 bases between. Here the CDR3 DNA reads TGTGCCAGCAGCGTAGGCGGGGCATACACCGGGGAGCTGTTTTTT. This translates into CASSVGGAYTGELFF.

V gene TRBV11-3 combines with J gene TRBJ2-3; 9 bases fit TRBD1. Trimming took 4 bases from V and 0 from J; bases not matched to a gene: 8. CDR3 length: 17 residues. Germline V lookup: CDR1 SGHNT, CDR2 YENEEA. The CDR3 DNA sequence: TGTGCCAGCAGCTCCGCCCCCGGGACAGGGAGCACAGATACGCAGTATTTT. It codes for CASSSAPGTGSTDTQYF.

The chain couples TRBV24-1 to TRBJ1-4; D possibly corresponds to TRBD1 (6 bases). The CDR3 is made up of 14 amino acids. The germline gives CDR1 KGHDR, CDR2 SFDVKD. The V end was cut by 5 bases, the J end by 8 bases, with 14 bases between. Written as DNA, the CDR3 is TGTGCCACCAGTGTTACAGGGTTAGACGAAAAACTGTTTTTT. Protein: CATSVTGLDEKLFF.

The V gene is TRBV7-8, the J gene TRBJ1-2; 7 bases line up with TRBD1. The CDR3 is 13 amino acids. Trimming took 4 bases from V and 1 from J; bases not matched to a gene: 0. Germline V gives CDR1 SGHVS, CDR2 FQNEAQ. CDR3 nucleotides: TGTGCCAGCAGCTGGGACAGTAACTATGGCTACACCTTC. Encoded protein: CASSWDSNYGYTF.

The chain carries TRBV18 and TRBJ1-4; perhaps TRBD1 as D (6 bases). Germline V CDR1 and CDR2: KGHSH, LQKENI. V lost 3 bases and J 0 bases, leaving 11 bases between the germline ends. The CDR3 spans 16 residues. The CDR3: CASSPGARATNEKLFF. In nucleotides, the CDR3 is TGTGCCAGCTCACCGGGGGCCCGAGCAACTAATGAAAAACTGTTTTTT.

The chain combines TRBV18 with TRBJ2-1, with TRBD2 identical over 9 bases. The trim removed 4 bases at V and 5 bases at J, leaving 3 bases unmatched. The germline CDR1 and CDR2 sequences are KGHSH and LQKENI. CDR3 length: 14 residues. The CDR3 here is CASSQSGGNNEQFF. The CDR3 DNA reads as TGTGCCAGCTCACAGAGCGGGGGGAACAATGAGCAGTTCTTC.

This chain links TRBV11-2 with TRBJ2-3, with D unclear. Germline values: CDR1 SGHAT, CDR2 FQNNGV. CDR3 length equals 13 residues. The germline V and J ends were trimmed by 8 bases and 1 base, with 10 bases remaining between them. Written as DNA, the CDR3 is TGTGCCAGCTTAGTAACCGGCACAGATACGCAGTATTTT. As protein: CASLVTGTDTQYF.

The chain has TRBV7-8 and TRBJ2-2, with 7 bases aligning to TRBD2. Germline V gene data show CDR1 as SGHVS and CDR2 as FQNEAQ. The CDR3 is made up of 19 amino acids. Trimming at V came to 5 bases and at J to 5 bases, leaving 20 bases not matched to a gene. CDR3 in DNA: TGTGCCAGCAGCCTCCGGGACGGAGCAGGACTAGGGTCGACCGGGGAGCTGTTTTTT. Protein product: CASSLRDGAGLGSTGELFF.

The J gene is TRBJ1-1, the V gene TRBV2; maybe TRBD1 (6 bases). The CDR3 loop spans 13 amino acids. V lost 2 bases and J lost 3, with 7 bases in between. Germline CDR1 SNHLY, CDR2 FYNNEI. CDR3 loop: CASSEQGYTEAFF. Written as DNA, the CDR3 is TGTGCCAGCAGTGAACAGGGGTACACTGAAGCTTTCTTT.

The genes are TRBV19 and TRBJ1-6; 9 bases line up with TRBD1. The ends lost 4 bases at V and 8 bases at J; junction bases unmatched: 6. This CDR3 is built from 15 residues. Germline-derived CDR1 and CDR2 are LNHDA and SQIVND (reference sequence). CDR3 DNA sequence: TGTGCCAGTAGTAAGGGACAGGGAGAGTATTCACCCCTCCACTTT. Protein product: CASSKGQGEYSPLHF.

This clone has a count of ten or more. The CDR3 region has the DNA TGTGCCTCGGCAGGACAGGGACTTAATGAGCAGTTCTTC. Translating it yields CASAGQGLNEQFF. The rearrangement uses TRBV6-5 and TRBJ2-1; 8 bases agree with TRBD1. The CDR3 spans 13 residues. CDR1 is MNHEY, CDR2 SVGAGI, per germline. The V segment lost 11 bases and the J segment 7 bases; nucleotides outside the gene matches: 10.

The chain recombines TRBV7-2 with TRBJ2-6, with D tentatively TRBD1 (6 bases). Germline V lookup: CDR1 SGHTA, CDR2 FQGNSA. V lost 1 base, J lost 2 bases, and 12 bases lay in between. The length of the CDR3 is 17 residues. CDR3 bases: TGTGCCAGCAGCTTAGTACAGGGAACCCCTGGGGCCAACGTCCTGACTTTC. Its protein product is CASSLVQGTPGANVLTF.

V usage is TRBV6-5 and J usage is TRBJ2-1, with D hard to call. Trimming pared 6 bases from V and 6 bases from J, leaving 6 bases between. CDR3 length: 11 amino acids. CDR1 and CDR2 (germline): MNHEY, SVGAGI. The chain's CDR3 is CASSLLNEQFF. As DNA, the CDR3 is TGTGCCAGCAGCCTTCTCAATGAGCAGTTCTTC.

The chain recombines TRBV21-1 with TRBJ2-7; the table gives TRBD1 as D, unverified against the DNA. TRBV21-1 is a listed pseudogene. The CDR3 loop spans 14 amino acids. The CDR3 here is CASIETGASYEQYF. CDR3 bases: TGTGCCAGCATCGAAACAGGGGCATCCTACGAGCAGTACTTC.

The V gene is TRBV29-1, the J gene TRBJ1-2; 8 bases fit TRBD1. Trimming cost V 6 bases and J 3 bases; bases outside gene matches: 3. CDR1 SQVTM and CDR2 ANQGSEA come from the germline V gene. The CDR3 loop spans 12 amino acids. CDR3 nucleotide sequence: TGCAGCGTGGAGACAGGGGACTATGGCTACACCTTC. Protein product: CSVETGDYGYTF.

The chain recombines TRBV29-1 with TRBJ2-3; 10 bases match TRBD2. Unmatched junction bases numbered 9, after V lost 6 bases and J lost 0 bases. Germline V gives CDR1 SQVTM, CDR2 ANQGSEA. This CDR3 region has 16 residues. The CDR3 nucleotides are TGCAGCGTGTCTAGCGGGGGACTCTATAGCACAGATACGCAGTATTTT. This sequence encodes CSVSSGGLYSTDTQYF.

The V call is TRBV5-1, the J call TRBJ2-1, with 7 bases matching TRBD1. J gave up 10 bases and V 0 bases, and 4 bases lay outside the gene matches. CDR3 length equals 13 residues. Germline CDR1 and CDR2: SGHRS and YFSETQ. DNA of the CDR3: TGCGCCAGCAGCTTGGAGGGGGCCAAGGAGCAGTTCTTC. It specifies CASSLEGAKEQFF.

CDR3 loop: CASSQEAGARRTYNEQFF. Here the CDR3 DNA reads TGCGCCAGCAGCCAAGAGGCTGGCGCGCGGCGAACTTACAATGAGCAGTTCTTC. The rearrangement uses TRBV4-1 and TRBJ2-1; D is unclear. Germline V gene lookup returns CDR1 MGHRA and CDR2 YSYEKL. The CDR3 consists of 18 residues. The germline V and J ends were trimmed by 0 bases and 4 bases, with 19 bases remaining between them.

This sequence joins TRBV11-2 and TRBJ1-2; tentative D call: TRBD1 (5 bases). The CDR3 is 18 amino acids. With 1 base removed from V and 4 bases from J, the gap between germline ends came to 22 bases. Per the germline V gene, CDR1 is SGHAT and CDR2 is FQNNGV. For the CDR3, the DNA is TGTGCCAGCAGCTTAGCCAGGGAAGGGCTCTGGGGTATCTATGGCTACACCTTC. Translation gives CASSLAREGLWGIYGYTF.